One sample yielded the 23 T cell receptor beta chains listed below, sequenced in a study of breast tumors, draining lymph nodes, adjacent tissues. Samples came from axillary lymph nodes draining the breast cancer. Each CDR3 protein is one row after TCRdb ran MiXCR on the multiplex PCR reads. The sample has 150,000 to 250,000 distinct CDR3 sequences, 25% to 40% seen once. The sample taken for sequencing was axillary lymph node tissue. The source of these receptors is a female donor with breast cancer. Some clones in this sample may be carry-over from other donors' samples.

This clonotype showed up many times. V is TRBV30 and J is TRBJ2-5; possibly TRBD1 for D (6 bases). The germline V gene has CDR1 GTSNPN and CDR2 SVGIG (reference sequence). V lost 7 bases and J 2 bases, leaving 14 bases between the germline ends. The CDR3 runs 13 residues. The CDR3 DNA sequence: TGTGCCTCATCCAGGGGAACACAAGAGACCCAGTACTTC. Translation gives CASSRGTQETQYF.

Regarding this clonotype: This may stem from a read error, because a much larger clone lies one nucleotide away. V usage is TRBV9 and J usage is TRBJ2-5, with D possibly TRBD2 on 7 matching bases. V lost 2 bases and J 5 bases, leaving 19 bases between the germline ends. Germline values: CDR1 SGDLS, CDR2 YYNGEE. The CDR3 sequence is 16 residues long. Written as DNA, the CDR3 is TGTGCCAGCAGCGTGGCCCAAGGGGGGGCCCAGGAGACCCAGTACTTC. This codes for CASSVAQGGAQETQYF.

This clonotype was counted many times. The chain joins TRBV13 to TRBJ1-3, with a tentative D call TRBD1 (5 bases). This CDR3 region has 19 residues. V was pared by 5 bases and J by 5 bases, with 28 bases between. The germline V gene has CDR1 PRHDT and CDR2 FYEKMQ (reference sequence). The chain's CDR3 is CASSPRARSTTDTRNTIYF. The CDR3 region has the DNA TGTGCCAGCAGCCCTCGCGCCAGGTCAACGACGGACACCCGAAACACCATATATTTT.

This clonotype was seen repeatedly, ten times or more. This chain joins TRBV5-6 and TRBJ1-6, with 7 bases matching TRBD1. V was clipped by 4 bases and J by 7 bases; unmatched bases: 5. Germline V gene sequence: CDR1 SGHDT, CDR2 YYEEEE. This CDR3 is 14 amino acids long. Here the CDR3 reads CASSRRDSNSPLHF. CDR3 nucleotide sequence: TGTGCCAGCAGCCGTCGGGACAGCAATTCACCCCTCCACTTT.

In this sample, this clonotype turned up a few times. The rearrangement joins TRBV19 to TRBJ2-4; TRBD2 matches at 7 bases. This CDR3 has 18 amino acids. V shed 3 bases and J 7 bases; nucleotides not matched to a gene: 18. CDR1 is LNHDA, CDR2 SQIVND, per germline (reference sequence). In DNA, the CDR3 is TGTGCCAGTAGTATTCGTTTTAGCGGGTCCCCAAGTAGGAACATTCAGTACTTC. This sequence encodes CASSIRFSGSPSRNIQYF.

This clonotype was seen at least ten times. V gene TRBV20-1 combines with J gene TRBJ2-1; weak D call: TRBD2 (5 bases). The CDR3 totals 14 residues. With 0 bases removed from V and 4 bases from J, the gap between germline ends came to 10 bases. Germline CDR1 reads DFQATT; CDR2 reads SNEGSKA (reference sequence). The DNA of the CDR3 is TGCAGTGCTAGAGATAGGGAGCAGTACAATGAGCAGTTCTTC. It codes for CSARDREQYNEQFF.

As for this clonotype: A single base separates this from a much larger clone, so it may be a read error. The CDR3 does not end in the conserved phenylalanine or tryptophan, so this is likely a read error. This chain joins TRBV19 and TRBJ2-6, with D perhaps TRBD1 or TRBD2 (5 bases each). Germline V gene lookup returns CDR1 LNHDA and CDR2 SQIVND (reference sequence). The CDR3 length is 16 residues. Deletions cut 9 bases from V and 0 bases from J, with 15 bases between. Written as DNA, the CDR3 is TGTGCCAGCAACCCGCCGGGGCTCTCTGGGGCCAACGTCCTGACTATC. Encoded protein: CASNPPGLSGANVLTI.

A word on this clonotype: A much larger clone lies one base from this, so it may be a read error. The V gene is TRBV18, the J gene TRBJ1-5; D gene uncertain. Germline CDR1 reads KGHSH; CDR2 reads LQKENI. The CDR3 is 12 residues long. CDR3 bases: TGTGCCAGCTCCCACAGCAATCAGCCCCGGCATTTT. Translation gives CASSHSNQPRHF.

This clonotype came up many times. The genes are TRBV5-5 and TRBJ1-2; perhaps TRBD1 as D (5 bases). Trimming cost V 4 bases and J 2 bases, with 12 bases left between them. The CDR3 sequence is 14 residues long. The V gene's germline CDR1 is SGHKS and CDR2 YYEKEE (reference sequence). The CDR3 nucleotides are TGTGCCAGCAGCCGAACCAGGGCGAACTATGGCTACACCTTC. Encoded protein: CASSRTRANYGYTF.

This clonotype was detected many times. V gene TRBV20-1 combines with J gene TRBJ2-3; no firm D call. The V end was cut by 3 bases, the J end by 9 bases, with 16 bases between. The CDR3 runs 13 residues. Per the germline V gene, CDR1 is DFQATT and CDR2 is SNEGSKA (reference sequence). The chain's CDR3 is CSARGSEPWTQYF. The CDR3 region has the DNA TGCAGTGCTAGGGGGTCGGAGCCCTGGACGCAGTATTTT.

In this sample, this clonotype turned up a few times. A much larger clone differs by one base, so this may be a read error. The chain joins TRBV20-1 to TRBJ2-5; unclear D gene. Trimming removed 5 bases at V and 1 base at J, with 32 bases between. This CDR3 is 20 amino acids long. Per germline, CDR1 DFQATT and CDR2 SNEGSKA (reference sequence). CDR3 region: CSAGRRSGNTLILPQETQYF. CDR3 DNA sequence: TGCAGTGCTGGGCGGAGATCTGGTAACACTCTTATCCTTCCCCAAGAGACCCAGTACTTC.

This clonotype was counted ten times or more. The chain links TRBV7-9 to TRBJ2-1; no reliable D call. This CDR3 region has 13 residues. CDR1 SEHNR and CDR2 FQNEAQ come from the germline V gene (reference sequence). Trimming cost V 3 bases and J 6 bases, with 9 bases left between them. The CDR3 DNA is TGTGCCAGCAGCTTTGGAGTGGGCAATGAGCAGTTCTTC. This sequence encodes CASSFGVGNEQFF. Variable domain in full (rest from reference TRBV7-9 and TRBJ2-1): DTGVSQNPRHKITKRGQNVTFRCDPISEHNRLYWYRQTLGQGPEFLTYFQNEAQLEKSRLLSDRFSAERPKGSFSTLEIQRTEQGDSAMYLCASSFGVGNEQFFGPGTRLTVL.

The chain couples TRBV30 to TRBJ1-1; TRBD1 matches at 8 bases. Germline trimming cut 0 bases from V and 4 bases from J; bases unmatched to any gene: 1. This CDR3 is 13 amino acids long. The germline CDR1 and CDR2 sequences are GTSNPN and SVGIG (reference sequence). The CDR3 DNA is TGTGCCTGGAGTGTGACAGGGGCCACTGAAGCTTTCTTT. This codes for CAWSVTGATEAFF.

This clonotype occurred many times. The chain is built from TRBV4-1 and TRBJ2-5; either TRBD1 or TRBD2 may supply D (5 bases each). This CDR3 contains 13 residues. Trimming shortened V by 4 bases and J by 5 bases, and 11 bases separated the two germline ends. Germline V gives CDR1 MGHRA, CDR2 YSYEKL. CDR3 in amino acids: CASSPLGTETQYF. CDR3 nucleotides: TGCGCCAGCAGCCCGCTAGGGACGGAGACCCAGTACTTC.

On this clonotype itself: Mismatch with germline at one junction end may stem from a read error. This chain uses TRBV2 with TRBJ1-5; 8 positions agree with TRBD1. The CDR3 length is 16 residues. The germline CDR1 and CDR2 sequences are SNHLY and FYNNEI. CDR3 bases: TGTGCCAGCAGTGAAGATCCAGGGGGCTACAATGAGCCCCAGCATTTT. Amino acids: CASSEDPGGYNEPQHF. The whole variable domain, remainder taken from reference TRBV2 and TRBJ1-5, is EPEVTQTPSHQVTQMGQEVILRCVPISNHLYFYWYRQILGQKVEFLVSFYNNEISEKSEIFDDQFSVERPDGSNFTLKIRSTKLEDSAMYFCASSEDPGGYNEPQHFGDGTRLSIL.

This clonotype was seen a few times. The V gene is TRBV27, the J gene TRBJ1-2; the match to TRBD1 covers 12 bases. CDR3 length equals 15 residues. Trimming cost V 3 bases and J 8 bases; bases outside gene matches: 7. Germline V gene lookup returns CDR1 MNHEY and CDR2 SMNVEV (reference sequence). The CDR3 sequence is CASSLLGQGAEGYTF. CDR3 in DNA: TGTGCCAGCAGTTTGTTGGGACAGGGGGCGGAAGGCTACACCTTC.

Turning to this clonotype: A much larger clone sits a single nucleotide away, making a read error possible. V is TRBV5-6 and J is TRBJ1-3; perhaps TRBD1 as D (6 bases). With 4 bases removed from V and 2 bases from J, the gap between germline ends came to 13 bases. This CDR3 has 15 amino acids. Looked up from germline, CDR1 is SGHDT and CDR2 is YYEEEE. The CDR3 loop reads CASSLQGTAGNTIYF. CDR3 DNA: TGTGCCAGCAGCCTTCAGGGGACGGCTGGAAACACCATATATTTT.

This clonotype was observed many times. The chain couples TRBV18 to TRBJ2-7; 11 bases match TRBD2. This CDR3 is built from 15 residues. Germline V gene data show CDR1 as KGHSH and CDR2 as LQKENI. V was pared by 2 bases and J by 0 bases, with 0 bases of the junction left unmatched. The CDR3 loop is CASSPTSGGSYEQYF. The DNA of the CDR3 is TGTGCCAGCTCACCAACTAGCGGGGGCTCCTACGAGCAGTACTTC.

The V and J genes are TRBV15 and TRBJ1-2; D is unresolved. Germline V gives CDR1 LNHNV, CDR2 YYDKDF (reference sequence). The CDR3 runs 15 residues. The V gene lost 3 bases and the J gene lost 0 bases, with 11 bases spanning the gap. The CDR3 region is CATSSLRETNYGYTF. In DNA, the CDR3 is TGTGCCACCAGCAGTCTCCGGGAGACTAACTATGGCTACACCTTC.

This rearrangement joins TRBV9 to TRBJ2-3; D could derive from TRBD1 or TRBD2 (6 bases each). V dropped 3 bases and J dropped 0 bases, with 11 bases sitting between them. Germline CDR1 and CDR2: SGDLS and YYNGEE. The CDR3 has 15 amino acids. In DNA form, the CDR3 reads TGTGCCAGCAGCGCGAGGGGGGCTAGCACAGATACGCAGTATTTT. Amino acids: CASSARGASTDTQYF.

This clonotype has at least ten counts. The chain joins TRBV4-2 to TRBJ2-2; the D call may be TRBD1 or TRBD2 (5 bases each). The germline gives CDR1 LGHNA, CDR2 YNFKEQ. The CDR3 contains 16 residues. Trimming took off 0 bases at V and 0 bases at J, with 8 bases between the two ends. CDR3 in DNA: TGTGCCAGCAGCCAAGATGGGGGTCCGAACACCGGGGAGCTGTTTTTT. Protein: CASSQDGGPNTGELFF.

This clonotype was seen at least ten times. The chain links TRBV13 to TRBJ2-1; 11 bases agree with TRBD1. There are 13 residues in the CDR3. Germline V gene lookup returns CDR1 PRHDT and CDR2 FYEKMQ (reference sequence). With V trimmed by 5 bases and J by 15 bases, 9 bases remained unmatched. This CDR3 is CASSKPRGTGGFF. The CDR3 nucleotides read TGTGCCAGCAGCAAGCCCCGAGGGACAGGGGGGTTCTTC.

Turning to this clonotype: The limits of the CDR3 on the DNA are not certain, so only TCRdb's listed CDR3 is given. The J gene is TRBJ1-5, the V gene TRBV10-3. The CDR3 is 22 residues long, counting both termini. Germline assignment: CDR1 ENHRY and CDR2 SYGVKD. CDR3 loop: CAVSESRRRILRAVLRAGHQHF.